This entry lists 13 T cell receptor beta chains sequenced from one sample in a study of blood T cell repertoires in COVID-19. The method was immunoSEQ multiplex PCR; TCRdb's version includes in-frame clones alone and lacks a portion of them. The data contain 45,000 to 60,000 clones, around 81% of them singletons. Sequenced: peripheral blood. Source of these receptors: a man older than 75 with COVID-19, enrolled during active disease.

This chain connects TRBV25-1 to TRBJ1-4; 9 nucleotides agree with TRBD1. Germline lookup yields CDR1 MGHDK and CDR2 SYGVNS. The CDR3 length is 17 residues. Trimming removed 1 base from V and 8 bases from J; junction bases left unmatched: 11. The CDR3 protein is CASSEFVFGTGREKLFF. In DNA form, the CDR3 reads TGTGCCAGCAGTGAATTTGTTTTCGGGACAGGGAGGGAAAAACTGTTTTTT.

The chain joins TRBV5-1 to TRBJ2-1; D possibly corresponds to TRBD2 (5 bases). Germline V gives CDR1 SGHRS, CDR2 YFSETQ. Trimming left V 6 bases short and J 0 bases short, with 13 bases between. CDR3 length: 15 amino acids. The CDR3 DNA reads as TGCGCCAGCACCCGGGATACCAGCTCCTACAATGAGCAGTTCTTC. Encoded protein: CASTRDTSSYNEQFF.

The chain recombines TRBV29-1 with TRBJ1-4; 8 bases line up with TRBD1. Per germline, CDR1 SQVTM and CDR2 ANQGSEA. The CDR3 consists of 14 residues. Trimming at V came to 7 bases and at J to 3 bases, leaving 7 bases not matched to a gene. The CDR3 DNA sequence: TGCAGCGCAGCACCGGGACAGGCTAATGAAAAACTGTTTTTT. Translated, it gives CSAAPGQANEKLFF.

The chain combines TRBV18 with TRBJ2-7; 7 nucleotides align to TRBD1. The CDR3 contains 14 residues. The ends lost 1 base at V and 6 bases at J; junction bases unmatched: 6. Germline CDR1 reads KGHSH; CDR2 reads LQKENI. The CDR3 sequence is CASSPQGQSGEQYV. The CDR3 DNA follows: TGTGCCAGCTCACCACAGGGACAGAGCGGCGAGCAGTACGTC.

V and J are TRBV2 and TRBJ2-3; the D gene is possibly TRBD1 (6 bases). The ends were cut back, 6 bases at V and 2 bases at J, with 12 bases in the middle. The germline CDR1 and CDR2 sequences are SNHLY and FYNNEI. This CDR3 has 14 residues. In DNA, the CDR3 is TGTGCCAGCAGGATACAGGGATTCACAGATACGCAGTATTTT. It is translated as CASRIQGFTDTQYF.

The chain recombines TRBV6-2 or TRBV6-3 with TRBJ2-7; TRBD1 matches at 7 bases. Germline lookup yields CDR1 MNHEY and CDR2 SVGEGT. V lost 6 bases and J lost 3; bases outside the gene matches: 5. This CDR3 is 13 amino acids long. The CDR3 spells CASSRGQSYEQYV. DNA for the CDR3: TGTGCCAGCAGCCGGGGACAGAGCTACGAGCAGTACGTC.

This clone was detected once. V and J are TRBV3-1 (or the pseudogene TRBV3-2) and TRBJ1-2; no clear D gene. This CDR3 is 13 amino acids long. The germline V and J ends were trimmed by 1 base and 3 bases, with 6 bases remaining between them. Germline CDR1 is LGHDT and CDR2 is YNNKEL (reference sequence). DNA for the CDR3: TGTGCCAGCAGCCAAGTAGCAGACTATGGCTACACCTTC. Its translation: CASSQVADYGYTF.

This clone was counted between two and nine times. The chain joins TRBV11-2 to TRBJ1-3; D might be TRBD1 (5 bases). Between the trimmed V and J ends, which lost 7 bases and 3 bases, there was a span of 19 bases. CDR3 length: 16 residues. Per the germline V gene, CDR1 is SGHAT and CDR2 is FQNNGV. The CDR3 DNA reads TGTGCCAGCACCTCTCCAATAGGGGTGGGTGGAAACACCATATATTTT. It codes for CASTSPIGVGGNTIYF. The entire variable domain, with the rest obtained from reference TRBV11-2 and TRBJ1-3, is as follows: EAGVAQSPRYKIIEKRQSVAFWCNPISGHATLYWYQQILGQGPKLLIQFQNNGVVDDSQLPKDRFSAERLKGVDSTLKIQPAKLEDSAVYLCASTSPIGVGGNTIYFGEGSWLTVV.

The chain recombines TRBV19 with TRBJ2-5, with D tentatively TRBD1 (6 bases). Germline loops: CDR1 LNHDA, CDR2 SQIVND (reference sequence). V gave up 3 bases and J gave up 2 bases, with 10 bases separating them. The CDR3 runs 14 residues. The DNA of the CDR3 is TGTGCCAGTAGTATCCAGGGGTTACAAGAGACCCAGTACTTC. Translation: CASSIQGLQETQYF.

The table lists this clone with a few counts. The CDR3, as DNA: TGTGCCAGCAGCTTGGCAGGCACAGATACGCAGTATTTT. Translating gives CASSLAGTDTQYF. The rearrangement joins TRBV5-4 to TRBJ2-3; D gene ambiguous. CDR3 length: 13 residues. CDR1 and CDR2 from the germline V gene are SGHNT and YYREEE (reference sequence). The V end was cut by 0 bases, the J end by 1 base, with 3 bases between.

The chain has TRBV6-2 or TRBV6-3 and TRBJ2-1, with TRBD1 matching over 8 bases. Germline V lookup: CDR1 MNHEY, CDR2 SVGEGT. V shed 4 bases and J 2 bases; nucleotides not matched to a gene: 7. The CDR3 consists of 16 residues. The CDR3 here is CASSFLDRAAYNEQFF. As DNA, the CDR3 is TGTGCCAGCAGTTTCCTGGACAGGGCAGCCTACAATGAGCAGTTCTTC.

The CDR3 DNA reads TGCGCCAGCAGCTTGGACGGGATCCGAGTGAACACTGAAGCTTTCTTT. This gives the protein CASSLDGIRVNTEAFF. The gene calls are TRBV5-1 and TRBJ1-1; D is uncertain. Trimming pared 0 bases from V and 0 bases from J, leaving 12 bases between. CDR3 size: 16 residues. Germline assignment: CDR1 SGHRS and CDR2 YFSETQ.

The chain joins TRBV5-5 to TRBJ1-1, with no clear D. The CDR3 runs to 13 residues. The germline V gene encodes CDR1 SGHKS and CDR2 YYEKEE (reference sequence). V lost 1 base, J lost 1 base, and 5 bases lay in between. The CDR3 loop reads CASSLLWNTEAFF. The DNA for the CDR3 is TGTGCCAGCAGCTTGCTCTGGAACACTGAAGCTTTCTTT.